One sample yielded the 24 T cell receptor beta chains listed below, sequenced in a study of blood T cells in healthy people across ages. A second PCR of about 6 to 11 cycles used a sample-barcoded 5' primer and a J-beta primer mix. TCRdb re-analysed the 5' RACE reads in MiXCR, keeping a single row per CDR3 protein. Of over 950,000 distinct CDR3 sequences listed, more than 30% are singletons. Sample: blood. These receptors all come from a young man in good health.

The chain combines TRBV14 with TRBJ2-1, with 9 bases matching TRBD2. Germline trimming cut 4 bases from V and 2 bases from J; bases unmatched to any gene: 6. The CDR3 has 16 residues. CDR1 and CDR2 from the germline V gene are SGHDN and FVKESK. CDR3 in amino acids: CASSLQRGVAYNEQFF. CDR3 coding DNA: TGTGCCAGCAGCCTCCAGCGGGGGGTTGCCTACAATGAGCAGTTCTTC.

This clonotype appeared many times. The rearrangement uses TRBV10-3 and TRBJ2-1, with TRBD2 matching over 8 bases. The J segment lost 5 bases and the V segment lost 11 bases, leaving 5 bases of the junction unmatched. The germline CDR1 and CDR2 sequences are ENHRY and SYGVKD. This CDR3 has 12 residues. For the CDR3, the DNA is TGTGCCTCCACCGGGGGGGACAATGAGCAGTTCTTC. It translates to CASTGGDNEQFF.

CDR3 DNA: TGCAGTGCTAGCGGCATTTCGATCGGGACAGGGGGCGATGGCACTGAAGCTTTCTTT. It translates to CSASGISIGTGGDGTEAFF. This chain uses TRBV20-1 with TRBJ1-1, with 12 nucleotides matching TRBD1. This CDR3 has 19 amino acids. Germline assignment: CDR1 DFQATT and CDR2 SNEGSKA (reference sequence). The V gene end was trimmed by 3 bases and the J gene end by 4 bases; junction bases not matched to a gene: 18.

This chain uses TRBV3-1 with TRBJ2-5; maybe TRBD2 (5 bases). The better agreement between TRBJ2-7 and the DNA end casts doubt on the J call. The length of the CDR3 is 13 residues. Germline CDR1 LGHDT, CDR2 YNNKEL (reference sequence). This chain's CDR3 is CASSQRAYGEQYF. CDR3 nucleotides: TGTGCCAGCAGCCAGAGGGCCTACGGCGAGCAGTACTTC.

The chain combines TRBV6-5 with TRBJ1-2, with D maybe TRBD1 (5 bases). The germline gives CDR1 MNHEY, CDR2 SVGAGI. With 2 bases removed from V and 1 base from J, the gap between germline ends came to 11 bases. The CDR3 consists of 15 residues. The CDR3 reads CASSYDRGVNYGYTF. The DNA for the CDR3 is TGTGCCAGCAGTTACGATCGGGGCGTTAACTATGGCTACACCTTC.

The J gene is TRBJ2-1, the V gene TRBV7-9; 9 bases are a match to TRBD2. This CDR3 region has 16 residues. J gave up 7 bases and V 2 bases, and 9 bases lay outside the gene matches. Germline V CDR1 and CDR2: SEHNR, FQNEAQ (reference sequence). The CDR3 loop reads CASSLLGGGAYNEQFF. CDR3 nucleotide sequence: TGTGCCAGCAGCTTATTGGGCGGGGGGGCATATAATGAGCAGTTCTTC.

This clonotype was observed many times. This chain uses TRBV11-3 with TRBJ2-2; D not certain. The CDR3 runs 12 residues. Germline V gene lookup returns CDR1 SGHNT and CDR2 YENEEA. V shed 3 bases and J shed 6 bases, with 5 bases lying between them. The CDR3 nucleotides read TGTGCCAGCAGCTTTGCCCCCGGGGAGCTGTTTTTT. Translating it yields CASSFAPGELFF.

The chain couples TRBV10-3 to TRBJ2-3; D unresolved. The germline V gene encodes CDR1 ENHRY and CDR2 SYGVKD. The CDR3 has 14 residues. V lost 2 bases to trimming and J lost 3 bases, with 9 bases between them. The CDR3 nucleotides are TGTGCCATCAGTGAGGCACCCGGGACAGATACGCAGTATTTT. It encodes CAISEAPGTDTQYF.

This clonotype was picked up a small number of times. This chain links TRBV28 with TRBJ1-5; D is unresolved. The CDR3 loop spans 15 amino acids. Germline CDR1 and CDR2: MDHEN and SYDVKM. V lost 7 bases and J 10 bases, leaving 23 bases between the germline ends. CDR3 coding DNA: TGTGCCAGCAATCCCATGTTGTTCAGGTCTTATCCCCAGCATTTT. This codes for CASNPMLFRSYPQHF. The full variable domain, completed using reference TRBV28 and TRBJ1-5, is DVKVTQSSRYLVKRTGEKVFLECVQDMDHENMFWYRQDPGLGLRLIYFSYDVKMKEKGDIPEGYSVSREKKERFSLILESASTNQTSMYLCASNPMLFRSYPQHFGDGTRLSIL.

The chain has TRBV4-1 and TRBJ1-1; TRBD1 is a possible D gene (5 bases). Deletions cut 4 bases from V and 4 bases from J, with 10 bases between. Germline lookup yields CDR1 MGHRA and CDR2 YSYEKL. This CDR3 has 13 residues. For the CDR3, the DNA is TGCGCCAGCAGCCGGGTTAGGGGCACTGAAGCTTTCTTT. This gives the protein CASSRVRGTEAFF.

This chain uses TRBV20-1 with TRBJ2-3; tentative D call: TRBD2 (5 bases). Germline assignment: CDR1 DFQATT and CDR2 SNEGSKA (reference sequence). Trimming cost V 1 base and J 8 bases, with 19 bases left between them. The CDR3 extends over 15 amino acids. The CDR3: CSARVPGGPRGTQYF. DNA of the CDR3: TGCAGTGCTAGAGTTCCCGGTGGCCCCCGGGGTACGCAGTATTTT.

This clonotype has only a few counts. CDR3 residues: CASSSGRGSSSSYEQYF. Here the CDR3 DNA reads TGTGCCAGCAGTTCCGGAAGGGGATCCTCGAGCTCCTACGAGCAGTACTTC. This rearrangement joins TRBV28 to TRBJ2-7, with D possibly TRBD1 on 5 matching bases. Germline V gives CDR1 MDHEN, CDR2 SYDVKM. V was shortened by 4 bases and J by 0 bases, with 19 bases between the two germline ends. The CDR3 has 17 amino acids.

The chain links TRBV2 to TRBJ2-1, with TRBD1 as a possible D gene (6 bases). Per germline, CDR1 SNHLY and CDR2 FYNNEI. Trimming removed 7 bases from V and 13 bases from J, with 14 bases in between. CDR3 length: 11 residues. The DNA of the CDR3 is TGTGCCAGCATCAGGGGAGAGACCCAGTTCTTC. The encoded protein is CASIRGETQFF.

This clonotype occurred a few times. The chain recombines TRBV6-5 with TRBJ2-1, with 9 bases that match TRBD1. The CDR3 is made up of 15 amino acids. J gave up 10 bases and V 7 bases, and 14 bases lay outside the gene matches. CDR1 is MNHEY and CDR2 is SVGAGI in the germline V gene. This CDR3 is CASTGGTGIPREQFF. For the CDR3, the DNA is TGTGCCAGCACCGGCGGGACAGGGATCCCTCGGGAGCAGTTCTTC.

This clonotype was detected a few times. The chain is built from TRBV4-1 and TRBJ1-2; 10 positions agree with TRBD1. The germline V gene encodes CDR1 MGHRA and CDR2 YSYEKL. The J segment lost 8 bases and the V segment lost 4 bases, leaving 10 bases of the junction unmatched. CDR3 length: 15 residues. CDR3 nucleotides: TGCGCCAGCAGCCGCCTACCCGGGACAGGGGACGGCTACACCTTC. Amino acid sequence: CASSRLPGTGDGYTF.

The chain is built from TRBV6-6 and TRBJ1-6; D not resolved. Trimming pared 6 bases from V and 8 bases from J, leaving 17 bases between. Per germline, CDR1 MNHNY and CDR2 SVGAGI (reference sequence). The CDR3 is 15 amino acids. CDR3 DNA: TGTGCCAGCAGCTATACAGCCCTTGGGTATTCACCCCTCCACTTT. Amino acids: CASSYTALGYSPLHF.

The chain links TRBV14 to TRBJ1-1; the D is unclear. This CDR3 region has 18 residues. Germline loops: CDR1 SGHDN, CDR2 FVKESK. The V end lost 5 bases, the J end lost 1 base, and 23 bases lay between the germline ends. CDR3 sequence: CASSYLYRGVSRNTEAFF. The CDR3 DNA reads as TGTGCCAGCAGCTACCTCTATCGTGGGGTGAGTAGGAACACTGAAGCTTTCTTT. Full variable domain (rest looked up from reference TRBV14 and TRBJ1-1): EAGVTQFPSHSVIEKGQTVTLRCDPISGHDNLYWYRRVMGKEIKFLLHFVKESKQDESGMPNNRFLAERTGGTYSTLKVQPAELEDSGVYFCASSYLYRGVSRNTEAFFGQGTRLTVV.

This clonotype was seen a handful of times. The chain recombines TRBV9 with TRBJ1-1, with 7 bases that match TRBD1. Germline lookup yields CDR1 SGDLS and CDR2 YYNGEE. The CDR3 has 14 amino acids. V dropped 4 bases and J dropped 5; count of bases not matched to a gene: 8. As DNA, the CDR3 is TGTGCCAGCAGCCCAGGGGGAAGGATGACTGAAGCTTTCTTT. It is translated as CASSPGGRMTEAFF.

In its sample, this clonotype was seen a few times. This chain joins TRBV29-1 and TRBJ1-1; no reliable D call. The CDR3 is made up of 13 amino acids. CDR1 SQVTM and CDR2 ANQGSEA come from the germline V gene. The germline V and J ends were trimmed by 8 bases and 9 bases, with 22 bases remaining between them. CDR3 in DNA: TGCAGCTCCCCGGAGGGTTTAAGTTGGCAAGCTTTCTTT. This codes for CSSPEGLSWQAFF.

This chain uses TRBV6-6 with TRBJ2-1; 7 positions match TRBD2. Germline CDR1 MNHNY, CDR2 SVGAGI (reference sequence). Trimming took 7 bases from V and 6 from J; bases not matched to a gene: 15. This CDR3 spans 16 amino acids. The CDR3 DNA reads as TGTGCCAGCACACGAAGGTGGGGGAGGGACGGCAATGAGCAGTTCTTC. The encoded protein is CASTRRWGRDGNEQFF.

In the case of this clonotype: The germline gene is not matched at one end of the junction; a read error may be the cause. V gene TRBV6-2 or TRBV6-3 combines with J gene TRBJ2-3; D might be TRBD1 (6 bases). This CDR3 region has 14 residues. The germline V gene has CDR1 MNHEY and CDR2 SVGEGT. DNA of the CDR3: TGTGCCGGCAGCCAAACAGGGTTTCTCGGTACGCAGTATTTT. Translating it yields CAGSQTGFLGTQYF.

This clonotype was seen a few times. The chain links TRBV7-3 to TRBJ1-5; D is undetermined. The length of the CDR3 is 13 residues. Per the germline V gene, CDR1 is SGHTA and CDR2 is FQGTGA. With 1 base removed from V and 4 bases from J, the gap between germline ends came to 5 bases. The DNA of the CDR3 is TGTGCCAGCAGCTTAAATGTAAATCAGCCCCAGCATTTT. Residues: CASSLNVNQPQHF.

The chain is built from TRBV19 and TRBJ1-5; weak D call: TRBD1 (6 bases). Trimming cost V 5 bases and J 4 bases, with 12 bases left between them. Germline values: CDR1 LNHDA, CDR2 SQIVND (reference sequence). The CDR3 length is 14 residues. This chain's CDR3 is CASSVPTGNQPQHF. CDR3 sequence (DNA): TGTGCCAGTAGTGTACCGACAGGAAATCAGCCCCAGCATTTT.

This clonotype has only a few counts. The V gene is TRBV20-1, the J gene TRBJ2-7; D uncertain. The germline gives CDR1 DFQATT, CDR2 SNEGSKA (reference sequence). The V end lost 3 bases, the J end lost 6 bases, and 9 bases lay between the germline ends. This CDR3 is built from 11 residues. CDR3 region: CSASHLLEQYF. CDR3 DNA sequence: TGCAGTGCTAGTCACTTGCTCGAGCAGTACTTC.